These 9 T cell receptor beta chains originate from one sample sequenced in a study of blood T cell repertoires in COVID-19 (TCRdb year 2020). The library was generated by the immunoSEQ multiplex PCR assay. This is the immuneACCESS table as TCRdb keeps it, with only in-frame sequences that have V and J called. A part of the clones is gone; compared with another copy, unresolved V genes explain less than half, and the rest is unexplained. The sample table holds tens of thousands of clones, of which 80% to 90% were seen once. The ten largest clones represent roughly 18% of the sample. Sequences were obtained from peripheral blood. The receptors derive from a woman in her sixties or seventies with acute or convalescent COVID-19.

The V and J genes are TRBV7-2 and TRBJ2-7; 8 bases line up with TRBD2. From germline, CDR1 is SGHTA and CDR2 FQGNSA. The J segment lost 1 base and the V segment lost 7 bases, leaving 12 bases of the junction unmatched. The CDR3 contains 16 residues. CDR3 DNA: TGTGCCAGCACACCACCCCGGGGGGGAATATCCTACGAGCAGTACTTC. Its translation: CASTPPRGGISYEQYF. Using reference TRBV7-2 and TRBJ2-7 for the parts outside the CDR3, the full variable domain is GAGVSQSPSNKVTEKGKDVELRCDPISGHTALYWYRQSLGQGLEFLIYFQGNSAPDKSGLPSDRFSAERTGGSVSTLTIQRTQQEDSAVYLCASTPPRGGISYEQYFGPGTRLTVT.

This chain links TRBV10-3 with TRBJ1-3; 9 bases are a match to TRBD1. The CDR3 consists of 15 residues. Germline CDR1 ENHRY, CDR2 SYGVKD. The V and J ends lost 5 bases and 1 base, in that order; junction bases with no gene match: 3. For the CDR3, the DNA is TGTGCCATCAGTCGTGGACAGGGGTCTGGAAACACCATATATTTT. It specifies CAISRGQGSGNTIYF.

The V and J genes are TRBV6-5 and TRBJ1-5, with 8 positions matching TRBD1. The CDR3 totals 14 residues. With 6 bases clipped from V and 7 bases from J, the junction kept 8 bases outside the gene matches. The V gene's germline CDR1 is MNHEY and CDR2 SVGAGI. CDR3 sequence reads: CASSRTGQEQPQHF. The CDR3 region has the DNA TGTGCCAGCAGCAGGACAGGGCAAGAGCAGCCCCAGCATTTT.

This chain connects TRBV3-1 (or the pseudogene TRBV3-2) to TRBJ1-6; D remains unclear. The V end was cut by 2 bases, the J end by 10 bases, with 18 bases between. The CDR3 extends over 16 amino acids. The germline gives CDR1 LGHDT, CDR2 YNNKEL (reference sequence). The CDR3 loop reads CASSQSRPGAGSPLHF. For the CDR3, the DNA is TGTGCCAGCAGCCAATCTCGACCGGGAGCGGGCTCACCCCTCCACTTT.

V and J are TRBV27 and TRBJ1-4; the D gene is possibly TRBD1 (5 bases). The V and J ends lost 3 bases and 14 bases respectively, with 10 bases between them. The CDR3 totals 11 residues. Germline V CDR1 and CDR2: MNHEY, SMNVEV (reference sequence). The CDR3 sequence is CASSFGGSLFF. DNA for the CDR3: TGTGCCAGCAGTTTTGGGGGGAGTCTGTTTTTT.

This clone was recorded a few times. This CDR3 is also generated by other DNA sequences in the sample. The chain links TRBV2 to TRBJ2-2; no clear D. With 7 bases removed from V and 0 bases from J, the gap between germline ends came to 6 bases. This CDR3 comprises 13 residues. The germline V gene has CDR1 SNHLY and CDR2 FYNNEI. CDR3 in DNA: TGTGCCAGCACGGGTCCGAACACCGGGGAGCTGTTTTTT. This encodes CASTGPNTGELFF.

The V gene is TRBV5-1, the J gene TRBJ2-3, with D possibly matching TRBD2 (7 bases). Trimming stripped 3 bases from V and 4 bases from J, with 18 bases between. Germline V gives CDR1 SGHRS, CDR2 YFSETQ. The CDR3 runs to 16 residues. The CDR3 sequence is CASSWGGGIKADTQYF. CDR3 in DNA: TGCGCCAGCAGCTGGGGCGGGGGCATAAAGGCAGATACGCAGTATTTT.

In DNA form, the CDR3 reads TGTGCCAGCAGCGTAGACGGGACAGGATATGGCTACACCTTC. Amino acids: CASSVDGTGYGYTF. This rearrangement joins TRBV9 to TRBJ1-2; 8 bases line up with TRBD1. The germline V gene encodes CDR1 SGDLS and CDR2 YYNGEE. This CDR3 is built from 14 residues. The ends lost 0 bases at V and 5 bases at J; junction bases unmatched: 3.

The chain uses TRBV11-2 and TRBJ1-1, with D maybe TRBD1 (5 bases). V lost 4 bases, J lost 0 bases, and 12 bases lay in between. CDR3 length: 15 residues. The germline CDR1 and CDR2 sequences are SGHAT and FQNNGV. CDR3 in amino acids: CASSWRGGLNTEAFF. DNA for the CDR3: TGTGCCAGCAGCTGGCGCGGGGGTCTGAACACTGAAGCTTTCTTT.